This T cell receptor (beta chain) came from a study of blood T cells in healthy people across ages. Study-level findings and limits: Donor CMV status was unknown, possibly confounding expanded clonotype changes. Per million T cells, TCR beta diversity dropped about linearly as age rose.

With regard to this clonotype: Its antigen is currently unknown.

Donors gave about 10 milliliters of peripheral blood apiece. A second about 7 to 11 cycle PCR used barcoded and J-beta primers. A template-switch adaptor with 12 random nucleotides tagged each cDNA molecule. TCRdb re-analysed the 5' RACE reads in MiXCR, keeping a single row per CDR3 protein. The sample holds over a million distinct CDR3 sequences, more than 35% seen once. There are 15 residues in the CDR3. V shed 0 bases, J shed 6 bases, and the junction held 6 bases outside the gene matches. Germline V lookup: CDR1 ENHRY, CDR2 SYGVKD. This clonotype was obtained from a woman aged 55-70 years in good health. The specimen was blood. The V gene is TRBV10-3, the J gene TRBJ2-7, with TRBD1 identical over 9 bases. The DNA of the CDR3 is TGTGCCATCAGTGAGTCGCTTGACAGGGGGTTCGAGCAGTACTTC. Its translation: CAISESLDRGFEQYF.